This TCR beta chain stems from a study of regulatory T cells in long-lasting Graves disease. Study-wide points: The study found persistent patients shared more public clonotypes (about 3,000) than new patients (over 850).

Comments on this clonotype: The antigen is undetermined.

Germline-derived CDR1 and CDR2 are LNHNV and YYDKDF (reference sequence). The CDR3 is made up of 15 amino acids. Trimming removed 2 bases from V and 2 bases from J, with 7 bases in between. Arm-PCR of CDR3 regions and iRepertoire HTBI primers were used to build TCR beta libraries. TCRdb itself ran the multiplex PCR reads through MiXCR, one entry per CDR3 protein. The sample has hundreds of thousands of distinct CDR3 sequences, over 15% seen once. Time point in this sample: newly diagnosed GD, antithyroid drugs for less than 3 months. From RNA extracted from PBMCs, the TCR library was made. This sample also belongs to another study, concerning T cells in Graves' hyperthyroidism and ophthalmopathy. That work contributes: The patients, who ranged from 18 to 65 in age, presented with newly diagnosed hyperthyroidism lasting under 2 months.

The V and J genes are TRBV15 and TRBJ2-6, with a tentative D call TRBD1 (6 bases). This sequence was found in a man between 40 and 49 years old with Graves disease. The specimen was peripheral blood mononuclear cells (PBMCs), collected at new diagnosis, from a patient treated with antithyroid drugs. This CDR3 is CATSRQGTGANVLTF. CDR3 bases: TGTGCCACCAGCAGACAGGGGACTGGGGCCAACGTCCTGACTTTC.